This T cell receptor (beta chain) was found in a study of control samples from healthy donors and cancer patients. Method: immunoSEQ multiplex PCR; TCRdb's copy keeps in-frame clones and lacks some. Here the sample spans approximately 150,000 clones, approximately 94% being singletons. The CDR3 is 17 amino acids. CDR1 is SEHNR and CDR2 is FQNEAQ in the germline V gene (reference sequence). V shed 4 bases and J 4 bases; nucleotides not matched to a gene: 12. The rearrangement links TRBV7-9 to TRBJ1-5, with 8 bases fitting TRBD1. The sequence came from a man aged 35-49 years in good health. The sequencing sample was made of blood. CDR3 in amino acids: CASSSDRTGNPNQPQHF. CDR3 DNA sequence: TGTGCCAGCAGCTCAGACAGGACAGGGAACCCGAATCAGCCCCAGCATTTT.